This entry describes one T cell receptor (beta chain). The antigen remains undetermined. Germline V gene sequence: CDR1 SGHDT, CDR2 YYEEEE. The CDR3 contains 17 residues. V was cut by 0 bases and J by 0 bases, with 12 bases left in between. Through a sample-barcoded 5' primer and a J-beta primer mix, a second PCR was run for about 7 to 12 cycles. A 12-random-nucleotide template-switch adaptor tagged each cDNA molecule. TCRdb ran MiXCR on the 5' RACE reads and lists one entry per CDR3 protein. The sample shows about a million distinct CDR3 sequences, around two fifths of them seen only once. The sample is drawn from a study of blood T cells in healthy people across ages. Overall study context: Using template switching, researchers captured about one barcoded beta molecule for each two T cells. Whole-study findings and limits: In older individuals, TCR beta diversity per million T cells was lower, falling roughly linearly with age.

The sequence derives from a man in his late teens or twenties in good health. Sequencing was carried out using blood. The chain couples TRBV5-6 to TRBJ1-4; D gene unclear. This CDR3 reads CASSLAYGFATNEKLFF. The CDR3 region has the DNA TGTGCCAGCAGCTTGGCCTACGGTTTTGCAACTAATGAAAAACTGTTTTTT.